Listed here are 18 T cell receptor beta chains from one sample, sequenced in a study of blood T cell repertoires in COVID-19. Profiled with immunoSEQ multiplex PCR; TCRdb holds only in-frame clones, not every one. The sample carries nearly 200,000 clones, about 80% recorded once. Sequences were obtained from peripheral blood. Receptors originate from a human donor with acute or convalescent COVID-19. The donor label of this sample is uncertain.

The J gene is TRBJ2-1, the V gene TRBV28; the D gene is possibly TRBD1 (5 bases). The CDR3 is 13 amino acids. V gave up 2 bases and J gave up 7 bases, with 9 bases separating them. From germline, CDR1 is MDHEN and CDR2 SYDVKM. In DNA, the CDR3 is TGTGCCAGCAGTTTAAGGGGCCCTAATGAGCAGTTCTTC. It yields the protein CASSLRGPNEQFF.

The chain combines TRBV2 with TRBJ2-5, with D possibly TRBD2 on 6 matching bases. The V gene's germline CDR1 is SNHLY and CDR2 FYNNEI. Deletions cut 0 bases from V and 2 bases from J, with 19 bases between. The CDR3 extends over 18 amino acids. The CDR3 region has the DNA TGTGCCAGCAGTGAAGCGTTCTCTGGAGGGGCAAAGCAAGAGACCCAGTACTTC. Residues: CASSEAFSGGAKQETQYF. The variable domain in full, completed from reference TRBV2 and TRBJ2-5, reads EPEVTQTPSHQVTQMGQEVILRCVPISNHLYFYWYRQILGQKVEFLVSFYNNEISEKSEIFDDQFSVERPDGSNFTLKIRSTKLEDSAMYFCASSEAFSGGAKQETQYFGPGTRLLVL.

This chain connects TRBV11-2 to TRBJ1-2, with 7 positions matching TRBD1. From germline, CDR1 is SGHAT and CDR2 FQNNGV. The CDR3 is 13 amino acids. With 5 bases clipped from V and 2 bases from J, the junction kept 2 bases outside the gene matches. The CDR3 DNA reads TGTGCCAGCAGCCGGACAGGAAACTATGGCTACACCTTC. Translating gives CASSRTGNYGYTF.

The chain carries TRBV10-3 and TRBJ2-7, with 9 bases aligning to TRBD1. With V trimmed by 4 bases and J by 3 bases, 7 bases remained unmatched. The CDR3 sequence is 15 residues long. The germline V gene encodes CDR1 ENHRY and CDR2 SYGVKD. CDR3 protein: CAISGDRVGLYEQYF. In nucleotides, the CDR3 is TGTGCCATCAGTGGGGACAGGGTCGGGCTCTACGAGCAGTACTTC.

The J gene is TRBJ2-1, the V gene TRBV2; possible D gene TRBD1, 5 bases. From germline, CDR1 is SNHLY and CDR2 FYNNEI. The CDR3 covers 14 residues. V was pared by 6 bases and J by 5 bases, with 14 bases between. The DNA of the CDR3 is TGTGCCAGCAGGGGGCCAAGGCTCGACAATGAGCAGTTCTTC. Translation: CASRGPRLDNEQFF.

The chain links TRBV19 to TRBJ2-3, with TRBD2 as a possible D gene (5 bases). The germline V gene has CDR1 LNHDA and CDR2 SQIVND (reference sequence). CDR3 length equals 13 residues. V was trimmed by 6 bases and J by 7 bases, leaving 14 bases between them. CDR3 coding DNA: TGTGCCAGTAGCCCCCCGGGGAGCAATACGCAGTATTTT. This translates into CASSPPGSNTQYF.

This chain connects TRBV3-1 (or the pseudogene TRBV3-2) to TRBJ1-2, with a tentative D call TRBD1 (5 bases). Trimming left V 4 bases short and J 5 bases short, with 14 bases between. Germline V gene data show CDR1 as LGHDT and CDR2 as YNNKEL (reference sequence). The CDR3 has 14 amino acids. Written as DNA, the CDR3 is TGTGCCAGCAGCCGGTCCGGGGGTGCGTATGGCTACACCTTC. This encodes CASSRSGGAYGYTF.

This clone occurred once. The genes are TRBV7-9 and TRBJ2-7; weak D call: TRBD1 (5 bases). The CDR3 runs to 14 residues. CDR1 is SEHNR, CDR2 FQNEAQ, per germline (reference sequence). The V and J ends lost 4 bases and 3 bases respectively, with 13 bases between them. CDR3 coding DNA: TGTGCCAGCAGCTCGGCAGGGATTCTCTACGAGCAGTACTTC. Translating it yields CASSSAGILYEQYF.

The CDR3 nucleotides are TGTGCCAGCAGTCTACAGGGGCGTTATGGCTACACCTTC. This translates into CASSLQGRYGYTF. The rearrangement joins TRBV28 to TRBJ1-2, with 7 bases fitting TRBD1. The CDR3 spans 13 residues. The trim removed 5 bases at V and 5 bases at J, leaving 5 bases unmatched. The germline V gene encodes CDR1 MDHEN and CDR2 SYDVKM.

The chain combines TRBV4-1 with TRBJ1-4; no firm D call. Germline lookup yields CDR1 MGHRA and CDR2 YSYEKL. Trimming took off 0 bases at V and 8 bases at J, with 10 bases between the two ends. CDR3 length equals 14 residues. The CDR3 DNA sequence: TGCGCCAGCAGCCAAGATCGCCAGATAGAAAAACTGTTTTTT. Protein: CASSQDRQIEKLFF.

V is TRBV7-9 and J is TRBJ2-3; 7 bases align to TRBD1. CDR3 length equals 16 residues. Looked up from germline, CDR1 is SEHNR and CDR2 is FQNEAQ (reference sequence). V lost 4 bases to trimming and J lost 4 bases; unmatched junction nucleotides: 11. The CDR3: CASSSSADRPPDTQYF. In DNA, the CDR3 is TGTGCCAGCAGCTCATCGGCGGACAGGCCGCCAGATACGCAGTATTTT.

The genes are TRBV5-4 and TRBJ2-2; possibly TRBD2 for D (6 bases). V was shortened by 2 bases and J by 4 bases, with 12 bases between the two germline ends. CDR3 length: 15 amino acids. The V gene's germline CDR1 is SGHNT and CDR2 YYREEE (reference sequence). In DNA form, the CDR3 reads TGTGCCAGCAGCTTTCCGGGGGTGGGCACCGGGGAGCTGTTTTTT. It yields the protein CASSFPGVGTGELFF. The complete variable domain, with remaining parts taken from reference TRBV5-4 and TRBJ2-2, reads ETGVTQSPTHLIKTRGQQVTLRCSSQSGHNTVSWYQQALGQGPQFIFQYYREEENGRGNFPPRFSGLQFPNYSSELNVNALELDDSALYLCASSFPGVGTGELFFGEGSRLTVL.

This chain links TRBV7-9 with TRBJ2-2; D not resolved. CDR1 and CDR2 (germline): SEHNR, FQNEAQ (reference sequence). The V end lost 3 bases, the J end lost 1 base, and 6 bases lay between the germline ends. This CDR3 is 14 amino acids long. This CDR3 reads CASSFPGNTGELFF. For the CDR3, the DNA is TGTGCCAGCAGCTTCCCCGGGAACACCGGGGAGCTGTTTTTT.

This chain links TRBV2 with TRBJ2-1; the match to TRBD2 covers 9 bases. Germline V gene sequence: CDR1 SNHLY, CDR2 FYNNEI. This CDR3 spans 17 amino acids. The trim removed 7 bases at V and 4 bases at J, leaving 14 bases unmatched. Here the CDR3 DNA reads TGTGCCAGCAATACCGGACCCGCGGGAGGGAGGTACAATGAGCAGTTCTTC. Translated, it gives CASNTGPAGGRYNEQFF.

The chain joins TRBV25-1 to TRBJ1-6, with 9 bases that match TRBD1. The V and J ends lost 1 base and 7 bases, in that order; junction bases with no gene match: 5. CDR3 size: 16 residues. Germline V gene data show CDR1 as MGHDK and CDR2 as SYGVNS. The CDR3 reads CASSESWGTGNSPLHF. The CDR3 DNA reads TGTGCCAGCAGTGAATCATGGGGGACAGGGAATTCACCCCTCCACTTT. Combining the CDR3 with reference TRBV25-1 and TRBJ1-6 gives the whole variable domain EADIYQTPRYLVIGTGKKITLECSQTMGHDKMYWYQQDPGMELHLIHYSYGVNSTEKGDLSSESTVSRIRTEHFPLTLESARPSHTSQYLCASSESWGTGNSPLHFGNGTRLTVT.

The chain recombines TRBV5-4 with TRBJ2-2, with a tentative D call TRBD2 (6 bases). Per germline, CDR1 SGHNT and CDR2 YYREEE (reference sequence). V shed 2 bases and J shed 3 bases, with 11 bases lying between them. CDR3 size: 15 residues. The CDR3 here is CASSLVGGDTGELFF. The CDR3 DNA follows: TGTGCCAGCAGCTTAGTCGGGGGAGACACCGGGGAGCTGTTTTTT. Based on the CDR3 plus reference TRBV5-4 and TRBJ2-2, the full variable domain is ETGVTQSPTHLIKTRGQQVTLRCSSQSGHNTVSWYQQALGQGPQFIFQYYREEENGRGNFPPRFSGLQFPNYSSELNVNALELDDSALYLCASSLVGGDTGELFFGEGSRLTVL.

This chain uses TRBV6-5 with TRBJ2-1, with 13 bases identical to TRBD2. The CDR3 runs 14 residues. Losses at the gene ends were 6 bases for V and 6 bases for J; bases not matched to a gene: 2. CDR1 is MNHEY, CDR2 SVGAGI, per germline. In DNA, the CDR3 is TGTGCCAGCAGACTAGCGGGAGGGGGCAATGAGCAGTTCTTC. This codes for CASRLAGGGNEQFF.

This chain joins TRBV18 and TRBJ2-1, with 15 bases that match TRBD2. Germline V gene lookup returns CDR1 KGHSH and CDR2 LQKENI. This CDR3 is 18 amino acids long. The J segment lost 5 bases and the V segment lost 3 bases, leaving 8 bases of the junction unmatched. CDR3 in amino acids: CASSPRTSGRAGDNEQFF. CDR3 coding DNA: TGTGCCAGCTCACCCCGGACTAGCGGGAGGGCGGGTGACAATGAGCAGTTCTTC.